One T cell receptor beta chain is described in this entry. The target antigen is unknown. Trimming removed 1 base from V and 2 bases from J, with 9 bases in between. This CDR3 comprises 15 residues. Germline CDR1 reads SGHRS; CDR2 reads YFSETQ. The data were taken from a study of cytotoxic CD8 clonotypes in ibrutinib-treated CLL. Study results and caveats: The study found clonality rose at ibrutinib response, then fell toward baseline at progression.

Clones were read by immunoSEQ multiplex PCR, and TCRdb kept only the in-frame ones, dropping some. This table holds under 300,000 clones, roughly four fifths found once. This TCR came from a human donor with chronic lymphocytic leukemia. This specimen consisted of PBMCs, obtained at disease progression, from a patient treated with ibrutinib. The rearrangement joins TRBV5-1 to TRBJ2-2; the D gene is possibly TRBD2 (6 bases). CDR3 DNA: TGCGCCAGCAGCTTGTTGGGGGGTAACACCGGGGAGCTGTTTTTT. Its translation is CASSLLGGNTGELFF.